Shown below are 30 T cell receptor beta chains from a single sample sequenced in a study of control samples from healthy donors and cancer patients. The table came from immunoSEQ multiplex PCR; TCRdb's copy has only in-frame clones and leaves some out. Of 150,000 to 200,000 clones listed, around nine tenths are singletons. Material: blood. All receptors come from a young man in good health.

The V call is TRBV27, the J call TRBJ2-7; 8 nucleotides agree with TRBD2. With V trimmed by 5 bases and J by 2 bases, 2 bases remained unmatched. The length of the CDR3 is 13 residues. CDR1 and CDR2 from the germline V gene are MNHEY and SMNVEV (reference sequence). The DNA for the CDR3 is TGTGCCAGCAGTCCGGGGGGGACCTACGAGCAGTACTTC. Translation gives CASSPGGTYEQYF.

The CDR3 DNA is TGTGCCAGCAGTCAGACAGGGCAAAGCGAGCAGTACTTC. Translated: CASSQTGQSEQYF. The chain recombines TRBV6-5 with TRBJ2-7; 7 positions agree with TRBD1. J was trimmed by 6 bases and V by 5 bases; bases with no gene match: 7. CDR3 size: 13 residues. CDR1 and CDR2 from the germline V gene are MNHEY and SVGAGI.

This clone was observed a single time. CDR3 DNA: TGTGCCAGCAGCGTTACAGGGGGGAAGGGCACAGATACGCAGTATTTT. As protein: CASSVTGGKGTDTQYF. The chain is built from TRBV11-2 and TRBJ2-3; 8 bases align to TRBD1. Germline loops: CDR1 SGHAT, CDR2 FQNNGV. V gave up 5 bases and J gave up 1 base; unmatched junction bases: 8. The CDR3 extends over 16 amino acids.

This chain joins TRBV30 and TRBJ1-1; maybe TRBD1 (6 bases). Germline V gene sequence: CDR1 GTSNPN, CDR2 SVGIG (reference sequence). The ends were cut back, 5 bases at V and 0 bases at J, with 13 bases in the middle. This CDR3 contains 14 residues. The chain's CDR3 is CAWCRTAMNTEAFF. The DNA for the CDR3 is TGTGCCTGGTGTCGGACAGCTATGAACACTGAAGCTTTCTTT.

The CDR3 reads CAWRRDSSGNTIYF. In DNA form, the CDR3 reads TGTGCCTGGAGGAGGGACAGCTCTGGAAACACCATATATTTT. The genes are TRBV30 and TRBJ1-3; TRBD1 aligns across 7 bases. The V gene's germline CDR1 is GTSNPN and CDR2 SVGIG (reference sequence). V gave up 3 bases and J gave up 0 bases; unmatched junction bases: 2. The CDR3 spans 14 residues.

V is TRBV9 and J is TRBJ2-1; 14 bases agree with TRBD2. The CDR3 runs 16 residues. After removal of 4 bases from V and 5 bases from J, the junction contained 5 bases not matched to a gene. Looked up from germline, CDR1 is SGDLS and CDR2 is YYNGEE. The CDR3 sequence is CASSPRLAGGNNEQFF. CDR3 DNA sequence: TGTGCCAGCAGCCCGCGACTAGCGGGGGGGAACAATGAGCAGTTCTTC. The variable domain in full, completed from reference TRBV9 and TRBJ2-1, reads DSGVTQTPKHLITATGQRVTLRCSPRSGDLSVYWYQQSLDQGLQFLIQYYNGEERAKGNILERFSAQQFPDLHSELNLSSLELGDSALYFCASSPRLAGGNNEQFFGPGTRLTVL.

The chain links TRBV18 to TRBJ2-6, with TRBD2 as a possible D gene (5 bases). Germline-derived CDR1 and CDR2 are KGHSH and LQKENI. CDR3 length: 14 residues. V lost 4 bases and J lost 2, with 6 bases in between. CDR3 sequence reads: CASSRTAGANVLTF. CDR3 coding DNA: TGTGCCAGCTCACGGACTGCTGGGGCCAACGTCCTGACTTTC.

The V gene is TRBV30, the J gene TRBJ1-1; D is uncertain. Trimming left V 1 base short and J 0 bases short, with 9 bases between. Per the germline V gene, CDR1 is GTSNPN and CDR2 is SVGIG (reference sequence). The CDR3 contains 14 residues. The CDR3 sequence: CAWSGVNLNTEAFF. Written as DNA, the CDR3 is TGTGCCTGGAGTGGAGTGAATCTGAACACTGAAGCTTTCTTT.

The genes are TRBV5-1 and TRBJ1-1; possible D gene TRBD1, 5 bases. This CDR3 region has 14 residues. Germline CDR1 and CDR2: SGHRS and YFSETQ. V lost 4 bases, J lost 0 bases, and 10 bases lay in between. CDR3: CASSGGNLNTEAFF. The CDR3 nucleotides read TGCGCCAGCAGCGGGGGGAACTTGAACACTGAAGCTTTCTTT. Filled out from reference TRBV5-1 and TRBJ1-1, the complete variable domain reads KAGVTQTPRYLIKTRGQQVTLSCSPISGHRSVSWYQQTPGQGLQFLFEYFSETQRNKGNFPGRFSGRQFSNSRSEMNVSTLELGDSALYLCASSGGNLNTEAFFGQGTRLTVV.

Here the CDR3 reads CASSARQGGGNTIYF. CDR3 coding DNA: TGTGCCAGCAGCGCACGACAGGGAGGTGGAAACACCATATATTTT. The chain uses TRBV5-4 and TRBJ1-3, with TRBD1 identical over 7 bases. The CDR3 contains 15 residues. Per germline, CDR1 SGHNT and CDR2 YYREEE (reference sequence). V lost 4 bases to trimming and J lost 3 bases; unmatched junction nucleotides: 7.

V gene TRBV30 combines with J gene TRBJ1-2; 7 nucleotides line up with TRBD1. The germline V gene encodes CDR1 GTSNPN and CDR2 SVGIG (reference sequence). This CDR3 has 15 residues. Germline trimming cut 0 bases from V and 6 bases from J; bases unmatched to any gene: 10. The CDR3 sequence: CAWSVSAGGRDGYTF. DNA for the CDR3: TGTGCCTGGAGTGTATCGGCAGGGGGACGAGATGGCTACACCTTC.

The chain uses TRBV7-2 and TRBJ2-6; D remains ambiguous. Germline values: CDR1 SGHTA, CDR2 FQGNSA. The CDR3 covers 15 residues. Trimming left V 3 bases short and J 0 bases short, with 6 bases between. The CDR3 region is CASSLYSSGANVLTF. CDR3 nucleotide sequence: TGTGCCAGCAGCTTGTACAGCTCTGGGGCCAACGTCCTGACTTTC.

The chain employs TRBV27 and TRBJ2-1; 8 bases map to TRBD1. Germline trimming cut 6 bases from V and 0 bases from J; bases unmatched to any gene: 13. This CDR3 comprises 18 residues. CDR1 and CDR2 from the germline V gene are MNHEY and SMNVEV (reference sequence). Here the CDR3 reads CASSLGQGGVSSYNEQFF. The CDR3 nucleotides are TGTGCCAGCAGCCTAGGACAGGGTGGGGTAAGCTCCTACAATGAGCAGTTCTTC.

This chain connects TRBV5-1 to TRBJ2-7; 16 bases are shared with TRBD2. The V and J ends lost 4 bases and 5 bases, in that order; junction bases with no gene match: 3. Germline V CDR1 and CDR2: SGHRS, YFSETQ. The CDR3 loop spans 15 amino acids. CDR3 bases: TGCGCCAGCAGCGGGACTAGCGGGAGGGTAGACGAGCAGTACTTC. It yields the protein CASSGTSGRVDEQYF. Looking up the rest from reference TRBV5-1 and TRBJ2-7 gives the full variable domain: KAGVTQTPRYLIKTRGQQVTLSCSPISGHRSVSWYQQTPGQGLQFLFEYFSETQRNKGNFPGRFSGRQFSNSRSEMNVSTLELGDSALYLCASSGTSGRVDEQYFGPGTRLTVT.

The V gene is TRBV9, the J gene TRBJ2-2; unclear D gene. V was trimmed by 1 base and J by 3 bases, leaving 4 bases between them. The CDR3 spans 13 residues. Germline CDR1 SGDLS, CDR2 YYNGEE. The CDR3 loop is CASSVTYTGELFF. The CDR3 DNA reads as TGTGCCAGCAGCGTAACCTACACCGGGGAGCTGTTTTTT.

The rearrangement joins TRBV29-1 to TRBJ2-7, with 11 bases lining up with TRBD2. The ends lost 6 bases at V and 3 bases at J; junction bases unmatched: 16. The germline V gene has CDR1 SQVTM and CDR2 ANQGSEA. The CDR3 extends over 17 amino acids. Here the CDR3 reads CSVLGLAGGSRLYEQYF. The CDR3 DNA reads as TGCAGCGTCTTGGGCCTAGCGGGAGGATCACGCCTCTACGAGCAGTACTTC.

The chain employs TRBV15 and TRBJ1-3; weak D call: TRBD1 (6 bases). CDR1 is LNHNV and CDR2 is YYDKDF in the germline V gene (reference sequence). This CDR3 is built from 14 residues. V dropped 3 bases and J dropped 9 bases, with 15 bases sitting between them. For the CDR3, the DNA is TGTGCCACCAGCAGGGACACAGGGTTCGGCACCATATATTTT. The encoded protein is CATSRDTGFGTIYF.

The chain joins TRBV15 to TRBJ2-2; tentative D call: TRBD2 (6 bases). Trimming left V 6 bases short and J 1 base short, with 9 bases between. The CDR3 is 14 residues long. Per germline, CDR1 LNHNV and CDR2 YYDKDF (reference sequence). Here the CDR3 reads CATRISGNTGELFF. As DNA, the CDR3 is TGTGCCACCAGGATTAGCGGGAACACCGGGGAGCTGTTTTTT.

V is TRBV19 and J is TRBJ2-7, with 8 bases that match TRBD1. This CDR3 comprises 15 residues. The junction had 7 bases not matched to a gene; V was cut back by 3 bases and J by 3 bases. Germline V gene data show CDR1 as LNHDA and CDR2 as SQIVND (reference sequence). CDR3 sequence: CASSIGQGPHYEQYF. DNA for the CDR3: TGTGCCAGTAGTATTGGACAGGGACCCCACTACGAGCAGTACTTC.

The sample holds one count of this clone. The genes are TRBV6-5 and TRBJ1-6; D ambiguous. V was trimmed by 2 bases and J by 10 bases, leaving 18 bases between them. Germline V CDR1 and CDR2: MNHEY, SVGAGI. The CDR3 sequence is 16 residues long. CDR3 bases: TGTGCCAGCAGTTACGGGGTCCCGGGGAGGAACTCACCCCTCCACTTT. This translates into CASSYGVPGRNSPLHF.

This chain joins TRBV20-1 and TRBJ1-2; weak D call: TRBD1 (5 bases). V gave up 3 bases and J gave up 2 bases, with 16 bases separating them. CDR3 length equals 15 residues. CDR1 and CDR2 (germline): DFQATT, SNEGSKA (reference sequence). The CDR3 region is CSASIRQGGNYGYTF. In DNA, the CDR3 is TGCAGTGCTAGTATTAGGCAGGGTGGAAACTATGGCTACACCTTC.

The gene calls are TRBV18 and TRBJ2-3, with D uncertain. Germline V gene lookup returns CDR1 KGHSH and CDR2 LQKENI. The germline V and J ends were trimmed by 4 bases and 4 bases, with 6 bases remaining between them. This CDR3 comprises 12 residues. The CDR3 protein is CASSRQSDTQYF. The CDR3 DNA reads TGTGCCAGCTCACGGCAATCAGATACGCAGTATTTT.

DNA of the CDR3: TGTGCCAGCAGCGTAGGCCGGGACGGCAGCTACGAGCAGTACTTC. The encoded protein is CASSVGRDGSYEQYF. J is TRBJ2-7 and V is TRBV9; D assignment may be TRBD1 or TRBD2 (5 bases each). The germline V and J ends were trimmed by 0 bases and 3 bases, with 13 bases remaining between them. CDR3 length: 15 amino acids. CDR1 and CDR2 from the germline V gene are SGDLS and YYNGEE.

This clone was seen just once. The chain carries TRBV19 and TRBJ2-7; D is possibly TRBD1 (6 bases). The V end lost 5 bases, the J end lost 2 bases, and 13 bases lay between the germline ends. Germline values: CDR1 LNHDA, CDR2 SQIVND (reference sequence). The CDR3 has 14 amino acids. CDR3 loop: CASSPGQTPYEQYF. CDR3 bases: TGTGCCAGTAGTCCCGGACAGACCCCCTACGAGCAGTACTTC.

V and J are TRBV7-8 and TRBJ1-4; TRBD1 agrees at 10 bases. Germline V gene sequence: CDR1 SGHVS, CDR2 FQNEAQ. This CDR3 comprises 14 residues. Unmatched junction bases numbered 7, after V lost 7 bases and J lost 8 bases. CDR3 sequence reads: CASTSTGGYEKLFF. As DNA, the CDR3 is TGTGCCAGCACTTCGACAGGGGGCTACGAAAAACTGTTTTTT.

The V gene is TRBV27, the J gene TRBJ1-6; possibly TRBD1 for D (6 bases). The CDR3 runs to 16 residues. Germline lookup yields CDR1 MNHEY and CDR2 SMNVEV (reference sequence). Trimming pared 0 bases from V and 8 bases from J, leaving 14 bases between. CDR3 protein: CASSLSTGKIHSPLHF. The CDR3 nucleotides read TGTGCCAGCAGTTTATCTACAGGGAAAATCCATTCACCCCTCCACTTT.

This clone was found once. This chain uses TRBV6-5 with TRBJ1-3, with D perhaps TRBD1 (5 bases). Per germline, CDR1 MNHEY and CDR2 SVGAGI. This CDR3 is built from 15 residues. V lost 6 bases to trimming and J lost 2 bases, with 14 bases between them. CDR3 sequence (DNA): TGTGCCAGCAGGCTCGTGGGGGGAGCTGGAAACACCATATATTTT. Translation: CASRLVGGAGNTIYF.

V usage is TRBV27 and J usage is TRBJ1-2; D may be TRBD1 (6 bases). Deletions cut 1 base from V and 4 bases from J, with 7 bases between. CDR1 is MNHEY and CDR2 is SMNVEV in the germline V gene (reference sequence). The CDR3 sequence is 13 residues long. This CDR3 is CASSLFRGYGYTF. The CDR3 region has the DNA TGTGCCAGCAGTTTATTCAGGGGCTATGGCTACACCTTC.

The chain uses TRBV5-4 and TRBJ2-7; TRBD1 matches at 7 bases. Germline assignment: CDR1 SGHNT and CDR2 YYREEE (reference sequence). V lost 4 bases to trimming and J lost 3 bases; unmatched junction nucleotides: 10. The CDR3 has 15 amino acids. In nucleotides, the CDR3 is TGTGCCAGCAGCCCCGACAGGGTTAAGATCTACGAGCAGTACTTC. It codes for CASSPDRVKIYEQYF.

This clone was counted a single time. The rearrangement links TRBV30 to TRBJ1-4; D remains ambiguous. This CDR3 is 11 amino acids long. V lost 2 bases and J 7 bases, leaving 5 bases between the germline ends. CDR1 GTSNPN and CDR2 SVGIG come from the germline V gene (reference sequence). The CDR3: CAWSLGEKLFF. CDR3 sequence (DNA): TGTGCCTGGAGTTTAGGTGAAAAACTGTTTTTT.